This T cell receptor beta chain came from a study of T cells in Graves' hyperthyroidism and ophthalmopathy. Aged 18 to 65, the patients had hyperthyroidism that was newly diagnosed and had lasted under 2 months. This clonotype occurred many times. This CDR3 has 14 residues. Germline lookup yields CDR1 MNHEY and CDR2 SMNVEV (reference sequence). V was shortened by 3 bases and J by 4 bases, with 10 bases between the two germline ends. Regions amplified from RNA transcripts were the TCR beta CDR3 regions. A first-round RT-PCR of the TCR CDR3 used the HTBI primer set. MiXCR was run by TCRdb on the multiplex PCR reads, yielding one entry per CDR3 protein. Among approximately 380,000 distinct CDR3 sequences listed, approximately 19% were seen once.

The V call is TRBV27, the J call TRBJ1-5; D uncertain. The TCR originated in a woman aged 18 to 35 with Graves' hyperthyroidism. Sequencing input: blood. The DNA for the CDR3 is TGTGCCAGCAGTTTGTACGGGTTTAATCAGCCCCAGCATTTT. Residues: CASSLYGFNQPQHF.